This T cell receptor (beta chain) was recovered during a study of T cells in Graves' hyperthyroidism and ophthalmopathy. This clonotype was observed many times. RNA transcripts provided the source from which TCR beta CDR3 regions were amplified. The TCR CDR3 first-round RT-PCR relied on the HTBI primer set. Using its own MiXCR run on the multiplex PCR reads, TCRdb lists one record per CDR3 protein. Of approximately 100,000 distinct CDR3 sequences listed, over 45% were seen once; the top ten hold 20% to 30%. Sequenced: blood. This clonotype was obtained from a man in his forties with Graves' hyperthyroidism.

The chain's CDR3 is CASSVGLAPTGELFF. As DNA, the CDR3 is TGTGCCAGCAGCGTAGGACTAGCTCCCACCGGGGAGCTGTTTTTT. The V gene is TRBV9, the J gene TRBJ2-2; 7 bases are shared with TRBD2. The CDR3 has 15 amino acids. With V trimmed by 0 bases and J by 4 bases, 3 bases remained unmatched. Germline CDR1 SGDLS, CDR2 YYNGEE.